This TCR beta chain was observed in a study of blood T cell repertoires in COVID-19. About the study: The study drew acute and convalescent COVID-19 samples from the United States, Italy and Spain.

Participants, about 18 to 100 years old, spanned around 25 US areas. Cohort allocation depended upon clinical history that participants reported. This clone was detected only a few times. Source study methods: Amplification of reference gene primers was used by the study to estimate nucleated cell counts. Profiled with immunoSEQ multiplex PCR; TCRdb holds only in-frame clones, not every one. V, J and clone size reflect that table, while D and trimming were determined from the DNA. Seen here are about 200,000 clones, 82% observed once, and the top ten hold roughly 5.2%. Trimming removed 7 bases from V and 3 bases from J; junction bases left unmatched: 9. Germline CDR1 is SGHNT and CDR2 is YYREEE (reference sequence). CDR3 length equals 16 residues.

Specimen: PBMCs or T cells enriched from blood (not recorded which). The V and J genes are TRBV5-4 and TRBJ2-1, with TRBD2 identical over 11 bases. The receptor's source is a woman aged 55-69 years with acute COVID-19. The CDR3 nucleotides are TGTGCCAGCTCCCAAGGGGGACTAGCGGACTACAATGAGCAGTTCTTC. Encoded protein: CASSQGGLADYNEQFF.